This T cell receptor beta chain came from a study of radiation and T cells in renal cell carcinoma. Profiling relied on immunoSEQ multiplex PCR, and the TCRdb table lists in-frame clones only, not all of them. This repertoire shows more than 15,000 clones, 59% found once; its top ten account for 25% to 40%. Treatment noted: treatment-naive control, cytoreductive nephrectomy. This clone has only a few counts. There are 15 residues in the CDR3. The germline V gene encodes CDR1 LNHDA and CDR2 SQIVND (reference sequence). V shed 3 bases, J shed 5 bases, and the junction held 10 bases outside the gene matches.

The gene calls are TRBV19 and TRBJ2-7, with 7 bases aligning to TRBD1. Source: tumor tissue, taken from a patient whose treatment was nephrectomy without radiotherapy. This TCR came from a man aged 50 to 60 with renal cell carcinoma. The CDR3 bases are TGTGCCAGTAGTATGGTCGGGACAGAGCTTCACGAGCAGTACTTC. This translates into CASSMVGTELHEQYF.